This T cell receptor (beta chain) is from a study of CD8+ T cells in alopecia areata. Study details: Each day, treated patients took oral tofacitinib twice, at 5 to 10 mg per dose. Findings and caveats of the study: Scalp samples also yield sequences from resident alphabeta T cells of normal skin.

As for this clone: Its antigen remains unidentified.

RNA extraction was followed by reverse transcription into cDNA, which acted as the sequencing template. Here immunoSEQ multiplex PCR was the method, and the copy in TCRdb shows in-frame clones only, minus some. The sample lists under 250,000 clones, 50% to 70% occurring once. Punch biopsies of lesional scalp, plus peripheral blood, were taken from alopecia areata patients. This receptor was identified in a human donor with alopecia areata. The specimen was CD4+ T cells sorted from blood, collected at week 0.

CDR3 in DNA: TGTGCCAGCAGGGCCGGGACAGGGCTACCCTACGAGCAGTACTTC. It encodes CASRAGTGLPYEQYF. The genes are TRBV6-1 and TRBJ2-7; TRBD1 matches 9 bases. The CDR3 contains 15 residues. The germline V gene has CDR1 MNHNS and CDR2 SASEGT. With V trimmed by 6 bases and J by 2 bases, 8 bases remained unmatched.